The T cell receptor (beta chain) under discussion was sequenced for a study of blood T cell repertoires in COVID-19. This CDR3 is built from 12 residues. The V and J ends lost 6 bases and 6 bases, in that order; junction bases with no gene match: 2. Profiled with immunoSEQ multiplex PCR; TCRdb holds only in-frame clones, not every one. Of a few hundred thousand clones listed, 65% to 90% are singletons. Sequencing was done on a sample of PBMCs or T cells enriched from blood (not recorded which). The chain couples TRBV12-3 or TRBV12-4 to TRBJ2-7; 10 nucleotides match TRBD1. The receptor comes from a woman in her thirties or forties with acute COVID-19. The CDR3 protein is CASRRQGAEQYF. Here the CDR3 DNA reads TGTGCCAGCAGAAGACAGGGGGCCGAGCAGTACTTC.